Below, 18 T cell receptor beta chains from the same sample are listed, as sequenced in a study of blood T cell repertoires in COVID-19. Profiling relied on immunoSEQ multiplex PCR, and the TCRdb table lists in-frame clones only, not all of them. The sample yields around 100,000 clones, roughly 87% seen once. Sequencing used peripheral blood. The receptor set was obtained from a human donor in a cohort sampled during active COVID-19.

This clone was counted a single time. This sequence joins TRBV5-1 and TRBJ2-7; 7 positions match TRBD2. The CDR3 consists of 14 residues. V shed 4 bases and J 2 bases; nucleotides not matched to a gene: 6. Germline CDR1 and CDR2: SGHRS and YFSETQ. CDR3 DNA sequence: TGCGCCAGCAGCGTCCACAGCGGGGCCTACGAGCAGTACTTC. Its translation: CASSVHSGAYEQYF.

The V gene is TRBV18, the J gene TRBJ2-7, with 9 bases matching TRBD1. Germline V lookup: CDR1 KGHSH, CDR2 LQKENI. J was trimmed by 4 bases and V by 3 bases; bases with no gene match: 4. This CDR3 comprises 14 residues. The CDR3, as DNA: TGTGCCAGCTCACCGGGACAGGGAGTATACGAGCAGTACTTC. It specifies CASSPGQGVYEQYF.

This clone came up once. For the CDR3, the DNA is TGTGCCAGTAGTATAAATCCGTCCCCGACAGAGAACTATGGCTACACCTTC. Translation: CASSINPSPTENYGYTF. V gene TRBV19 combines with J gene TRBJ1-2; D possibly corresponds to TRBD1 (5 bases). This CDR3 is built from 17 residues. CDR1 is LNHDA and CDR2 is SQIVND in the germline V gene (reference sequence). Deletions cut 2 bases from V and 2 bases from J, with 18 bases between.

The V gene is TRBV5-6, the J gene TRBJ1-1; the D gene is possibly TRBD1 (5 bases). Trimming removed 3 bases from V and 4 bases from J, with 16 bases in between. The CDR3 is 15 residues long. Germline V gene lookup returns CDR1 SGHDT and CDR2 YYEEEE. The CDR3 region is CASSWGEEGLTEAFF. The CDR3 region has the DNA TGTGCCAGCAGCTGGGGGGAGGAGGGACTCACTGAAGCTTTCTTT.

V and J are TRBV6-5 and TRBJ2-2; D may be TRBD1 (5 bases). This CDR3 is 15 amino acids long. Trimming cost V 6 bases and J 2 bases, with 13 bases left between them. Germline loops: CDR1 MNHEY, CDR2 SVGAGI. In DNA, the CDR3 is TGTGCCAGCAGCGACAGTTCGGGCAACACCGGGGAGCTGTTTTTT. This codes for CASSDSSGNTGELFF.

The chain links TRBV28 to TRBJ2-1, with TRBD2 matching 7 bases. Germline V CDR1 and CDR2: MDHEN, SYDVKM. V shed 2 bases and J 10 bases; nucleotides not matched to a gene: 17. The CDR3 loop spans 17 amino acids. CDR3 in DNA: TGTGCCAGCAGTTTAAATCCTGGGCTAGCGGCTACCGGAGAGCAGTTCTTC. Encoded protein: CASSLNPGLAATGEQFF.

This rearrangement joins TRBV19 to TRBJ2-2; 7 nucleotides match TRBD2. Germline V gene lookup returns CDR1 LNHDA and CDR2 SQIVND (reference sequence). The CDR3 consists of 15 residues. Trimming at V came to 5 bases and at J to 3 bases, leaving 6 bases not matched to a gene. For the CDR3, the DNA is TGTGCCAGTAGTTTCCGGGACTACCACACCGGGGAGCTGTTTTTT. It translates to CASSFRDYHTGELFF.

The genes are TRBV28 and TRBJ2-5; TRBD1 is a possible D gene (5 bases). The CDR3 consists of 15 residues. CDR1 is MDHEN and CDR2 is SYDVKM in the germline V gene. V was cut by 5 bases and J by 1 base, with 14 bases left in between. For the CDR3, the DNA is TGTGCCAGCAGTCAAACCTCGACAGTCCAAGAGACCCAGTACTTC. Translated, it gives CASSQTSTVQETQYF.

This chain connects TRBV3-1 (or the pseudogene TRBV3-2) to TRBJ2-1, with 8 bases that match TRBD2. The V and J ends lost 5 bases and 6 bases, in that order; junction bases with no gene match: 15. Germline V gene data show CDR1 as LGHDT and CDR2 as YNNKEL (reference sequence). This CDR3 comprises 17 residues. The CDR3 region has the DNA TGTGCCAGCAGCGGCTACCTAGGGCTAGCGGGCAGCAATGAGCAGTTCTTC. It encodes CASSGYLGLAGSNEQFF.

This chain connects TRBV7-8 to TRBJ2-5; D is unresolved. Trimming pared 5 bases from V and 4 bases from J, leaving 8 bases between. Germline V lookup: CDR1 SGHVS, CDR2 FQNEAQ. The CDR3 has 12 amino acids. The CDR3 here is CASSPSLETQYF. The DNA for the CDR3 is TGTGCCAGCAGCCCCTCGTTAGAGACCCAGTACTTC.

The V gene is TRBV11-2, the J gene TRBJ1-2, with D hard to call. This CDR3 has 14 residues. Germline CDR1 reads SGHAT; CDR2 reads FQNNGV. Trimming removed 5 bases at V and 8 bases at J, with 18 bases between. CDR3 sequence: CASSPAAGFVGYTF. The CDR3 bases are TGTGCCAGCAGCCCCGCGGCCGGTTTTGTCGGCTACACCTTC.

J is TRBJ1-1 and V is TRBV6-4, with D perhaps matching TRBD1 (5 bases). From germline, CDR1 is MRHNA and CDR2 SNTAGT. V was pared by 3 bases and J by 8 bases, with 13 bases between. The CDR3 covers 13 residues. The CDR3 nucleotides are TGTGCCAGCAGTGAGGGGCCGGCCTTGGAAGCTTTCTTT. Translating gives CASSEGPALEAFF.

The chain joins TRBV29-1 to TRBJ2-7; 9 positions match TRBD1. The ends lost 5 bases at V and 6 bases at J; junction bases unmatched: 8. CDR1 is SQVTM and CDR2 is ANQGSEA in the germline V gene. The CDR3 consists of 13 residues. CDR3 protein: CSVYGTGSGEQYF. DNA of the CDR3: TGCAGCGTTTACGGGACAGGGTCGGGCGAGCAGTACTTC.

The genes are TRBV10-3 and TRBJ2-1; D gene unclear. The length of the CDR3 is 14 residues. Deletions cut 5 bases from V and 0 bases from J, with 8 bases between. CDR1 ENHRY and CDR2 SYGVKD come from the germline V gene. The CDR3 coding sequence is TGTGCCATCAGTTTTGGTAGCTCCTACAATGAGCAGTTCTTC. Amino acid sequence: CAISFGSSYNEQFF.

V and J are TRBV25-1 and TRBJ1-2, with no clear D. The CDR3 is 14 residues long. The V gene's germline CDR1 is MGHDK and CDR2 SYGVNS. Trimming stripped 5 bases from V and 4 bases from J, with 14 bases between. CDR3 DNA: TGTGCCAGCAGTTCGGGTGATCTCTCCTATGGCTACACCTTC. This codes for CASSSGDLSYGYTF.

CDR3 bases: TGCGCCAGCAGTCCCCCCAGGTCCCCCTTTACGAACACCGGGGAGCTGTTTTTT. Protein product: CASSPPRSPFTNTGELFF. This sequence joins TRBV23-1 and TRBJ2-2; D not resolved. TRBV23-1 is placed among ORFs of uncertain function. V dropped 4 bases and J dropped 0 bases, with 18 bases sitting between them. The CDR3 sequence is 18 residues long.

CDR3 residues: CATPGLAGIGETQYF. The CDR3 DNA reads TGTGCCACCCCGGGACTAGCGGGGATTGGAGAGACCCAGTACTTC. This chain connects TRBV6-5 to TRBJ2-5; 13 nucleotides match TRBD2. The CDR3 loop spans 15 amino acids. V was pared by 10 bases and J by 4 bases, with 9 bases of the junction left unmatched. The germline V gene encodes CDR1 MNHEY and CDR2 SVGAGI.

The chain uses TRBV6-6 and TRBJ2-7; 7 nucleotides align to TRBD1. The V gene end was trimmed by 5 bases and the J gene end by 4 bases; junction bases not matched to a gene: 17. Germline V CDR1 and CDR2: MNHNY, SVGAGI (reference sequence). This CDR3 has 17 residues. The CDR3 bases are TGTGCCAGCAGTCCGTACCGGGACAGCCCAAGACCTTACGAGCAGTACTTC. Its protein is CASSPYRDSPRPYEQYF.